This T cell receptor beta chain comes out of a study of graft-versus-host responses after intestinal transplantation. Generated by immunoSEQ multiplex PCR, the TCRdb table keeps only in-frame clones and is missing some. Seen here are over 7,500 clones, 60% to 85% observed once, and the top ten hold just over 20%. CDR1 and CDR2 from the germline V gene are SGHTS and YDEGEE. There are 13 residues in the CDR3. V was trimmed by 1 base and J by 7 bases, leaving 11 bases between them. Intraepithelial and lamina propria lymphocytes were released after the graft tissue was processed. The V and J genes are TRBV5-8 and TRBJ2-5, with unresolved D. The clonotype was recovered from a human patient who received an intestinal transplant, so some T cells may come from the graft donor. This material consisted of ileum tissue, taken roughly 450 days after intestinal transplantation. The CDR3, as DNA: TGTGCCAGCAGCTTGTTGACCTTCGGGACCCAGTACTTC. This translates into CASSLLTFGTQYF.